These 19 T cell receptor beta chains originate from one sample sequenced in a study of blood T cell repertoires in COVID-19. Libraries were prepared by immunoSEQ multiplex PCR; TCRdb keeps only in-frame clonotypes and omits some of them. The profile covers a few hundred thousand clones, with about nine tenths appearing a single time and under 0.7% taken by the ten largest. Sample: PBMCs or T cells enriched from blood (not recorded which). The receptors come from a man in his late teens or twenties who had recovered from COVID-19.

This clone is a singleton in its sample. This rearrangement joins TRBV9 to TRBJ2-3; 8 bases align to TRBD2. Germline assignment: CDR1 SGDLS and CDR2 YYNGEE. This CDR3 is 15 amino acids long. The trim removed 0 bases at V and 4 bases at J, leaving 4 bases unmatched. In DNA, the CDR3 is TGTGCCAGCAGCGTAGGGAGAGCGGGAGCAGATACGCAGTATTTT. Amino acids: CASSVGRAGADTQYF.

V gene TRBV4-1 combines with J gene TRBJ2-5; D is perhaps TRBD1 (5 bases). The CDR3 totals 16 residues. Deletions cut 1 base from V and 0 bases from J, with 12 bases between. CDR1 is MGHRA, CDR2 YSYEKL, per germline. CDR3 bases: TGCGCCAGCAGCCAAGTGACAGCCCCGTACCAAGAGACCCAGTACTTC. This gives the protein CASSQVTAPYQETQYF.

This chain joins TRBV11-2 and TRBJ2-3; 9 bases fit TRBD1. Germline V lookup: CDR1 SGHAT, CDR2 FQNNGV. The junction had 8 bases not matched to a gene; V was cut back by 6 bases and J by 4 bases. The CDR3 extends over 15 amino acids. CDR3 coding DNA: TGTGCCAGCAGTCGAGATGGGACAGGGTCAGATACGCAGTATTTT. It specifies CASSRDGTGSDTQYF.

CDR3 nucleotide sequence: TGTGCCAGCAGCTTAAGCTTAGGGGACACCGGGGAGCTGTTTTTT. Translated, it gives CASSLSLGDTGELFF. The chain links TRBV7-7 to TRBJ2-2, with D possibly matching TRBD1 (5 bases). The V gene lost 2 bases and the J gene lost 3 bases, with 10 bases spanning the gap. CDR3 length equals 15 residues. The germline V gene encodes CDR1 SSHAT and CDR2 FNYEAQ (reference sequence).

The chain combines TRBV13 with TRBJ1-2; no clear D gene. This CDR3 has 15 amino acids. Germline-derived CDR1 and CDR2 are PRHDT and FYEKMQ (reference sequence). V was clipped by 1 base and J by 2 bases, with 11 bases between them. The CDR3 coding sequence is TGTGCCAGCAGCTTAGCCGTGGCCTCCAACTATGGCTACACCTTC. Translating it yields CASSLAVASNYGYTF.

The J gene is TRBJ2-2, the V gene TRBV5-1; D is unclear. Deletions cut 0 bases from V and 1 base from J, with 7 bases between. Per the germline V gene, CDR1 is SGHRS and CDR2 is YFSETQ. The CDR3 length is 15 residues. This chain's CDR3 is CASSLESENTGELFF. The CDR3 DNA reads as TGCGCCAGCAGCTTGGAGTCAGAGAACACCGGGGAGCTGTTTTTT.

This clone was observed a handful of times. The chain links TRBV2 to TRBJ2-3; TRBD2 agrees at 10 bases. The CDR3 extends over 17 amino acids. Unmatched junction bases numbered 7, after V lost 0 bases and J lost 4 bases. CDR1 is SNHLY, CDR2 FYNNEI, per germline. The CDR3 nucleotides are TGTGCCAGCAGTGAAGCGGGAGCGGGGGGGCGTGCAGATACGCAGTATTTT. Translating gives CASSEAGAGGRADTQYF.

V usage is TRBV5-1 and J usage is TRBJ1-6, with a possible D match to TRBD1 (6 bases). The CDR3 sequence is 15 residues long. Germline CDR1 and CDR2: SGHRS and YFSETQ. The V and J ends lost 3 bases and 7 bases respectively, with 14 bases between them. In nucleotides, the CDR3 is TGCGCCAGCAGCTGGGCGACAGGTTCCAATTCACCCCTCCACTTT. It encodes CASSWATGSNSPLHF. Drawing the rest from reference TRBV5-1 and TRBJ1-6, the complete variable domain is KAGVTQTPRYLIKTRGQQVTLSCSPISGHRSVSWYQQTPGQGLQFLFEYFSETQRNKGNFPGRFSGRQFSNSRSEMNVSTLELGDSALYLCASSWATGSNSPLHFGNGTRLTVT.

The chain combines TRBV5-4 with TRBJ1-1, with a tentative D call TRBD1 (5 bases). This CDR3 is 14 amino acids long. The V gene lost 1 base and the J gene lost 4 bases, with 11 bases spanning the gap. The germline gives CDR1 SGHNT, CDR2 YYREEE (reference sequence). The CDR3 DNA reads TGTGCCAGCAGCTTGTCCAGGGCCGGCACTGAAGCTTTCTTT. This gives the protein CASSLSRAGTEAFF.

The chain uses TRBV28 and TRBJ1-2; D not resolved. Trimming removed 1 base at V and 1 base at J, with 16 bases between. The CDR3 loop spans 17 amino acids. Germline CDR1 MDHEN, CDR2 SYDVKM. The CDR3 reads CASSLFSPNVGNYGYTF. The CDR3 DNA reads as TGTGCCAGCAGTTTATTTTCGCCTAACGTCGGTAACTATGGCTACACCTTC.

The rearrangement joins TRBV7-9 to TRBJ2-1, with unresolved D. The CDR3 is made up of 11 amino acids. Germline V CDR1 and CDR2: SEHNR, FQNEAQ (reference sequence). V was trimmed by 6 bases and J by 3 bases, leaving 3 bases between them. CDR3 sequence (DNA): TGTGCCAGCAGTCGCTACAATGAGCAGTTCTTC. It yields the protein CASSRYNEQFF.

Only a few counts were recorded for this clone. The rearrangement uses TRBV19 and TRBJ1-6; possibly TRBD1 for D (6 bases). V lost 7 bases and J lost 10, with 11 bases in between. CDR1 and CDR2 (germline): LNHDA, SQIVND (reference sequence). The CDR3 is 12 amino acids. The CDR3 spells CASTTGNSPLHF. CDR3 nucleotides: TGTGCCAGTACTACAGGGAACTCACCCCTCCACTTT.

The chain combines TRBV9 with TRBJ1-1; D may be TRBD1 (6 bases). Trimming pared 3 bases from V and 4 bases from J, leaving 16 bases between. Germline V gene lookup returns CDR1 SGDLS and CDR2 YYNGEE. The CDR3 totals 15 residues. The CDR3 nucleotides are TGTGCCAGCAGCGGGATACAGGGTTTCGGCACTGAAGCTTTCTTT. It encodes CASSGIQGFGTEAFF. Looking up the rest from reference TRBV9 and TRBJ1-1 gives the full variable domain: DSGVTQTPKHLITATGQRVTLRCSPRSGDLSVYWYQQSLDQGLQFLIQYYNGEERAKGNILERFSAQQFPDLHSELNLSSLELGDSALYFCASSGIQGFGTEAFFGQGTRLTVV.

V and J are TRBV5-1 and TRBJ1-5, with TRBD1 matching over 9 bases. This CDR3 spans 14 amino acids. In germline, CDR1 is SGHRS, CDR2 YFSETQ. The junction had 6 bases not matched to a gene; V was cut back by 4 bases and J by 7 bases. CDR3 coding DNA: TGCGCCAGCAGCCCCGGACAGGGGTACCAGCCCCAGCATTTT. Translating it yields CASSPGQGYQPQHF.

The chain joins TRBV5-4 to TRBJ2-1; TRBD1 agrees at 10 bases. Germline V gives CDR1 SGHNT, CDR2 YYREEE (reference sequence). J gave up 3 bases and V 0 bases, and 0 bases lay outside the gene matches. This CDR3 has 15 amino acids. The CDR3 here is CASSLGDRGYNEQFF. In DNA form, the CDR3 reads TGTGCCAGCAGCTTGGGGGACAGGGGCTACAATGAGCAGTTCTTC.

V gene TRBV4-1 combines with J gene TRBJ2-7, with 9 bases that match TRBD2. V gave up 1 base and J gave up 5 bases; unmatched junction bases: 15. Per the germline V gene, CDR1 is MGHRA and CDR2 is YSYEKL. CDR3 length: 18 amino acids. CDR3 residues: CASSQGFPAGGPGNEQYF. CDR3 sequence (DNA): TGCGCCAGCAGCCAAGGTTTTCCGGCGGGAGGGCCGGGAAACGAGCAGTACTTC.

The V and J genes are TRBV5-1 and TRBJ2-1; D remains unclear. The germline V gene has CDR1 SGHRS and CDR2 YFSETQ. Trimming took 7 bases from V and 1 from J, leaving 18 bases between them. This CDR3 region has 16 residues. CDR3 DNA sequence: TGCGCCAGCTACCAGGAACCCGGTCGGTCCTACAATGAGCAGTTCTTC. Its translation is CASYQEPGRSYNEQFF.

The CDR3 region has the DNA TGCGCCAGCAGCCCCGTGGGGGGGCGCGGGGACACCATATATTTT. It specifies CASSPVGGRGDTIYF. The chain carries TRBV5-1 and TRBJ1-3, with D possibly being TRBD1 (6 bases). CDR3 size: 15 residues. Germline V lookup: CDR1 SGHRS, CDR2 YFSETQ. V lost 4 bases, J lost 8 bases, and 19 bases lay in between.

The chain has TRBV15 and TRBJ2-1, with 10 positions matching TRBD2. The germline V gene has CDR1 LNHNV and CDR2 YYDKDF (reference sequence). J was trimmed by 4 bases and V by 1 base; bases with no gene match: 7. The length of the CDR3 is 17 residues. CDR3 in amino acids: CATSRVLASGGYNEQFF. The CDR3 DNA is TGTGCCACCAGCAGAGTATTGGCTAGCGGGGGTTACAATGAGCAGTTCTTC.